The following is a T cell receptor (beta chain) sequence with its context. The germline V gene has CDR1 MDHEN and CDR2 SYDVKM. This CDR3 region has 13 residues. V was cut by 5 bases and J by 5 bases, with 12 bases left in between. The method was immunoSEQ multiplex PCR; TCRdb's version includes in-frame clones alone and lacks a portion of them. The sample consists of approximately 420,000 clones, around nine tenths of them appearing once. The treatment denotes: 19 received Ad26.COV2.S at low or high dose, single or two shots; 5 received placebo; per-sample allocation not given. After the first vaccine or placebo injection, samples were drawn on day 63. The source of the sample is a study of Ad26.COV2.S vaccination and SARS-CoV-2 variants.

This TCR was recovered from a person aged 18 to 65 who received the Ad26.COV2.S COVID-19 vaccine or a placebo. This material consisted of peripheral blood, taken in a trial of Ad26.COV2.S vaccine versus placebo. The chain joins TRBV28 to TRBJ1-2; unclear D gene. The CDR3 DNA follows: TGTGCCAGCAGTCGCCCCAGAGGTTATGGCTACACCTTC. Its translation: CASSRPRGYGYTF.